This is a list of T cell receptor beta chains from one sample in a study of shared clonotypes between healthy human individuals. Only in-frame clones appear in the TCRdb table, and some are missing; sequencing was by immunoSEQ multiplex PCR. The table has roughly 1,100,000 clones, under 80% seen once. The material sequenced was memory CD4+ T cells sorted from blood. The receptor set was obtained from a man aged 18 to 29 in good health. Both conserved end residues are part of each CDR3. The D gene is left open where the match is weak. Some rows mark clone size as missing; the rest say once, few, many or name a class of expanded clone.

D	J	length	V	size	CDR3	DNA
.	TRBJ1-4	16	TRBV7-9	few	CASSPGGGDANEKLFF	TGTGCCAGCAGCCCCGGGGGGGGCGATGCTAATGAAAAACTGTTTTTT
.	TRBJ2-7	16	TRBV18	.	CASSPRSGTATYEQYF	TGTGCCAGCTCACCTCGTTCCGGGACCGCCACCTACGAGCAGTACTTC
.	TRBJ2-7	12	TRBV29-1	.	CSAATYLHEQYF	TGCAGCGCCGCGACCTACCTCCACGAGCAGTACTTC
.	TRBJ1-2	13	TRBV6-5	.	CASSKTEIAGYTF	TGTGCCAGCAGTAAGACAGAAATAGCTGGCTACACCTTC
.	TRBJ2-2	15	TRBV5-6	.	CASSLQGKPTGELFF	TGTGCCAGCAGCTTGCAGGGGAAACCCACCGGGGAGCTGTTTTTT
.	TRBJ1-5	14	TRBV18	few	CASSPDSSNQPQHF	TGTGCCAGCTCACCAGACAGTAGCAATCAGCCCCAGCATTTT
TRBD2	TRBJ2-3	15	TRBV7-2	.	CASSSQREGGRTQYF	TGTGCCAGCAGCTCCCAGCGGGAGGGGGGCCGAACGCAGTATTTT
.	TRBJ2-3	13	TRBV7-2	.	CASSSHQRDTQYF	TGTGCCAGCAGCTCCCATCAGCGAGATACGCAGTATTTT
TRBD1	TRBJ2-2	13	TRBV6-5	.	CASTETGALPLFF	TGTGCCAGCACCGAAACAGGGGCTCTTCCTCTGTTTTTT
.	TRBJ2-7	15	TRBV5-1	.	CASRDGTRSGARQYF	TGCGCCAGCAGGGATGGGACACGGTCGGGGGCGAGGCAGTACTTC
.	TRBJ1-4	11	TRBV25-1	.	CASSKNEKLFF	TGTGCCAGCAGTAAAAATGAAAAACTGTTTTTT
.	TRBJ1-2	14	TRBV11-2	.	CASSAGQLNYGYTF	TGTGCCAGCAGCGCGGGACAACTCAACTATGGCTACACCTTC
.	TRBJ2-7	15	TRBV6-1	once	CASSVHRDAYYEQYF	TGTGCCAGCAGTGTCCACCGGGACGCGTACTACGAGCAGTACTTC
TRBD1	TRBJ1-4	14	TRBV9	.	CASSVGQGGEKLFF	TGTGCCAGCAGCGTAGGACAGGGAGGGGAAAAACTGTTTTTT
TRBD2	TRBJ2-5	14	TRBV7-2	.	CASSLLGGWETQYF	TGTGCCAGCAGCCTCCTGGGGGGGTGGGAGACCCAGTACTTC
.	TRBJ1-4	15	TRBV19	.	CASSPGGIQNEKLFF	TGTGCCAGTAGTCCGGGAGGGATTCAAAATGAAAAACTGTTTTTT
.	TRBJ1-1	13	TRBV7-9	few	CASSLGRVTEAFF	TGTGCCAGCAGCTTAGGAAGGGTCACTGAAGCTTTCTTT
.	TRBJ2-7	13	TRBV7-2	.	CASSLSDSYEQYF	TGTGCCAGCAGCTTAAGCGATTCCTACGAGCAGTACTTC
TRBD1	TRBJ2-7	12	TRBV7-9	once	CASGQGAGEQYF	TGTGCCAGTGGGCAGGGGGCAGGGGAGCAGTACTTC
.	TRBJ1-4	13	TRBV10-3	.	CAIIGGPREKLFF	TGTGCCATCATCGGGGGTCCGCGAGAAAAACTGTTTTTT
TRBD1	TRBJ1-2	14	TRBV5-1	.	CASSPEGDRGARTF	TGCGCCAGCAGCCCGGAGGGGGACAGGGGGGCCAGGACCTTC
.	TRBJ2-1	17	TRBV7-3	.	CASSARGGGGRGSEQFF	TGTGCCAGCAGCGCCCGAGGGGGCGGGGGCCGAGGGAGTGAGCAGTTCTTC
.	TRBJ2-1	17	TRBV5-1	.	CASSARNRASSYNEQFF	TGCGCCAGCAGCGCCAGGAACAGGGCTAGCTCCTACAATGAGCAGTTCTTC
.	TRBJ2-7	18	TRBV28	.	CASSFGFQGSALSREQYF	TGTGCCAGCAGTTTCGGCTTTCAGGGGTCCGCTTTAAGTCGGGAGCAGTACTTC
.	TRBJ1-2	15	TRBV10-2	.	CASKLGPAANYGYTF	TGCGCCAGCAAATTAGGGCCAGCAGCTAACTATGGCTACACCTTC
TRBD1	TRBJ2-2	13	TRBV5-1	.	CASSLRDSGELFF	TGCGCCAGCAGCCTCCGGGACAGCGGGGAGCTGTTTTTT
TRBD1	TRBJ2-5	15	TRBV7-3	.	CASSLGDRDQETQYF	TGTGCCAGCAGCTTAGGAGACAGGGACCAAGAGACCCAGTACTTC
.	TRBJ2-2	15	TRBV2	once	CASRGVARGPGELFF	TGTGCCAGCAGGGGGGTTGCCCGGGGACCCGGGGAGCTGTTTTTT
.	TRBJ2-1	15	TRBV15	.	CATSRDSRGGYEQFF	TGTGCCACCAGCAGAGATTCCAGGGGAGGATATGAGCAGTTCTTC
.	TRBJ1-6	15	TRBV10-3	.	CAISEEGNNNSPLHF	TGTGCCATCAGTGAGGAGGGGAATAATAATTCACCCCTCCACTTT
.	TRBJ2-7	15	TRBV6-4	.	CASSREAGNSYEQYF	TGTGCCAGCAGCCGAGAGGCCGGCAACTCCTACGAGCAGTACTTC
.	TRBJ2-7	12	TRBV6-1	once	CASTPPAGEQYF	TGTGCCAGCACCCCACCGGCTGGGGAGCAGTACTTC
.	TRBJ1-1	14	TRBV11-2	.	CASSLDHLGTEAFF	TGTGCCAGCAGCTTAGATCACCTGGGCACTGAAGCTTTCTTT
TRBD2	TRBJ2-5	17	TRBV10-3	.	CAISESGPGLAPETQYF	TGTGCCATCAGTGAGTCTGGGCCGGGACTAGCCCCAGAGACCCAGTACTTC
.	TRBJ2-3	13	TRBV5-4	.	CASSSGRTDTQYF	TGTGCCAGCAGCTCGGGACGTACAGATACGCAGTATTTT
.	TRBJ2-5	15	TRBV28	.	CASSLATRFQETQYF	TGTGCCAGCAGTTTGGCGACACGGTTTCAAGAGACCCAGTACTTC
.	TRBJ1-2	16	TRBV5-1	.	CASSLADSSTAYGYTF	TGCGCCAGCAGCTTGGCGGATTCAAGTACGGCGTATGGCTACACCTTC
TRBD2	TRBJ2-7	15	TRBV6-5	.	CASSLAGDPSYEQYF	TGTGCCAGCAGTCTAGCGGGAGACCCCTCCTACGAGCAGTACTTC
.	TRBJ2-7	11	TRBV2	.	CASCESYEQYF	TGTGCCAGCTGTGAAAGTTACGAGCAGTACTTC
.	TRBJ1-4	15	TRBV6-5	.	CASSPSTGGAEKLFF	TGTGCCAGCAGTCCCTCAACCGGGGGGGCAGAAAAACTGTTTTTT
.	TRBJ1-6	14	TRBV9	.	CASSRSVSNSPLHF	TGTGCCAGCAGCCGATCAGTTTCCAATTCACCCCTCCACTTT
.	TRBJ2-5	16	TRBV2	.	CASSEVTGRGWETQYF	TGTGCCAGCAGTGAAGTTACAGGCCGGGGGTGGGAGACCCAGTACTTC
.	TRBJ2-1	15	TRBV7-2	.	CASSLTRATWSEQFF	TGTGCCAGCAGCTTGACTAGGGCGACCTGGTCCGAGCAGTTCTTC
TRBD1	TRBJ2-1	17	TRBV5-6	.	CASSLTGDPVSYNEQFF	TGTGCCAGCAGCTTGACAGGGGACCCAGTCTCCTACAATGAGCAGTTCTTC
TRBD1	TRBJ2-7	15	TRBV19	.	CASSTPPGQVYEQYF	TGTGCCAGTAGTACCCCCCCGGGACAGGTCTACGAGCAGTACTTC
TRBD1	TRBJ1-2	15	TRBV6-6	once	CASSYPGQGYYGYTF	TGTGCCAGCAGTTACCCTGGACAGGGATACTATGGCTACACCTTC
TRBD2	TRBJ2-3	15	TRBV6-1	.	CATASGRAFTDTQYF	TGTGCCACGGCTAGCGGGAGGGCCTTTACAGATACGCAGTATTTT
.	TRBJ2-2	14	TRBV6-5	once	CASSKPGEAGELFF	TGTGCCAGCAGTAAACCCGGGGAAGCCGGGGAGCTGTTTTTT
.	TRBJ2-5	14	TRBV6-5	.	CASRSRDKQETQYF	TGTGCCAGCAGATCCCGGGACAAGCAAGAGACCCAGTACTTC
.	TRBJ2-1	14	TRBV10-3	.	CAISDTRGYGEQFF	TGTGCCATCAGTGACACTAGGGGTTACGGTGAGCAGTTCTTC
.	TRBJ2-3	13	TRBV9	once	CASRAGRTDTQYF	TGTGCCAGCAGAGCGGGCCGCACAGATACGCAGTATTTT
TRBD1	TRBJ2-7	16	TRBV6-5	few	CASSLSGGAITYEQYF	TGTGCCAGCAGTTTATCAGGGGGTGCGATTACCTACGAGCAGTACTTC
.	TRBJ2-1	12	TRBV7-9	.	CATGWGVNEQFF	TGTGCCACCGGCTGGGGCGTCAATGAGCAGTTCTTC